The 27 T cell receptor delta chains presented below share a single source sample, sequenced in a study of DNA immune sequencing with unique molecular identifiers. All 8 TRDV and 4 TRDJ genes were targeted in 32-plex amplification of genomic DNA. In around 3 barcoding PCR cycles, molecules received a 12-nucleotide UMI, then adapter PCR followed. TCRdb re-identified clones in the multiplex PCR reads via CATT. The data contain about 2,200 delta-chain clones, 10% to 12% of them seen just once; the ten biggest clones take up about 51%. The specimen sequenced was gamma-delta T cells enriched from blood buffy coat, or unenriched PBMCs (not recorded which). These receptors all stem from a human donor in good health.

This clone occurred a few times. The assigned J gene is TRDJ1, but the V gene is uncalled; TRDD3 was called by the table and not checked on the DNA. The CDR3 length is 21 residues. The CDR3 protein is CACDAAGLGIQQSRHTDKLIF. The CDR3 DNA sequence: TGTGCCTGTGACGCCGCGGGACTGGGGATCCAACAAAGCCGTCACACCGATAAACTCATCTTT.

This clone showed up just a few times. The gene calls are TRAV14/DV4 and TRDJ1; possibly TRDD3 for D (7 bases). The J gene is absent in TCRdb and was assigned here via DNA matching to germline. V gave up 0 bases and J gave up 0 bases, with 35 bases separating them. The CDR3 has 24 residues. From germline, CDR1 is TSDPSYG and CDR2 QGSYDQQN (reference sequence). CDR3 amino acids: CAMREGVPIPLLGIRRQYTDKLIF. Here the CDR3 DNA reads TGTGCAATGAGAGAGGGCGTTCCTATACCCTTACTGGGGATAAGGCGTCAGTACACCGATAAACTCATCTTT.

By share, this clone ranks as medium-sized. At the DNA level, this CDR3 is encoded by other sequences in the same sample as well. CDR3 bases: TGTGCAGCAAGCTTCGCCTTCCCAAGTACTGGAGGACTGATACGTCCCGATAAACTCATCTTT. It is translated as CAASFAFPSTGGLIRPDKLIF. The chain joins TRAV29/DV5 to TRDJ1; D is perhaps TRDD2 or TRDD3 (6 bases each). TCRdb lists no J gene, so it was determined here by aligning the DNA to germline. V lost 1 base and J lost 3, with 34 bases in between. This CDR3 comprises 21 residues. Germline CDR1 is NSMFDY and CDR2 is ISSIKDK.

Points on this clone: This DNA translates differently at residue 9 from the TCRdb protein, which is that of a much larger clone; a read error is likely, and the protein shown is the DNA's own translation. The V gene is TRDV2, the J gene TRDJ3; 7 bases map to TRDD3. In germline, CDR1 is GEAIGNYY, CDR2 EKD. J gave up 0 bases and V 3 bases, and 10 bases lay outside the gene matches. The CDR3 loop spans 19 amino acids. CDR3 residues: CACDRTGESRSWDTRQMFF. Here the CDR3 DNA reads TGTGCCTGTGACCGTACTGGGGAGAGCCGCTCCTGGGACACCCGACAGATGTTTTTC.

Judged by abundance, this clone is medium-sized. This sequence joins TRDV2 and TRDJ1; TRDD3 agrees at 8 bases. Trimming at V came to 3 bases and at J to 0 bases, leaving 5 bases not matched to a gene. This CDR3 contains 15 residues. CDR1 and CDR2 from the germline V gene are GEAIGNYY and EKD. The CDR3, as DNA: TGTGCCTGTGACCCCCTGGGGGAAAACACCGATAAACTCATCTTT. This encodes CACDPLGENTDKLIF.

Here the CDR3 DNA reads TGTGCTCTTGGGGAACTAGTGGCTTCTCACGACGACCGTACTGGGGGATTGGGCACCGATAAACTCATCTTT. Its protein is CALGELVASHDDRTGGLGTDKLIF. V is TRDV1 and J is TRDJ1; 10 nucleotides line up with TRDD3. The J gene, absent from TCRdb, was called here by matching the DNA to germline. CDR1 TSWWSYY and CDR2 QGS come from the germline V gene. Trimming took 0 bases from V and 1 from J; bases not matched to a gene: 26. CDR3 length: 24 residues.

This clone was seen only a few times. One junction end does not reproduce the germline sequence, and a read error may be involved. The chain has TRDV2 and TRDJ1; TRDD3 matches at 12 bases. Germline assignment: CDR1 GEAIGNYY and CDR2 EKD. This CDR3 is built from 20 residues. CDR3 sequence: CACHTAFTGGYRGDTDKLIF. CDR3 sequence (DNA): TGTGCCTGTCACACGGCCTTCACTGGGGGATACCGTGGGGACACCGATAAACTCATCTTT.

This clone was recorded a few times. The TCRdb protein comes from a much larger clone and disagrees with this DNA's translation at residue 8, likely due to a read error; the protein given here is derived from the DNA. J is TRDJ1 and V is TRDV2; TRDD3 aligns across 7 bases. The V and J ends lost 5 bases and 4 bases, in that order; junction bases with no gene match: 12. Germline V gene sequence: CDR1 GEAIGNYY, CDR2 EKD. The CDR3 contains 15 residues. The CDR3 loop reads CACAQLGNRDDKLIF. The CDR3 DNA follows: TGTGCCTGTGCCCAACTGGGGAATAGGGACGATAAACTCATCTTT.

Comment on this clone: A far larger clone is one nucleotide away, so this likely arose from a read error. At the DNA level, this CDR3 is encoded by other sequences in the same sample as well. The chain combines TRDV2 with TRDJ1; perhaps TRDD3 as D (6 bases). Germline V gives CDR1 GEAIGNYY, CDR2 EKD. V was cut by 1 base and J by 0 bases, with 17 bases left in between. CDR3 length: 17 amino acids. CDR3 in amino acids: CACDTLGDGKYTDKLIF. The CDR3 DNA is TGTGCCTGTGACACTCTAGGGGATGGAAAGTACACCGATAAACTCATCTTT.

The chain employs TRDV1 and TRDJ1; 9 nucleotides agree with TRDD3. TCRdb carries no J gene annotation; the J gene was assigned here by matching the DNA with germline. With 3 bases clipped from V and 3 bases from J, the junction kept 23 bases outside the gene matches. CDR3 length: 21 residues. Germline CDR1 and CDR2: TSWWSYY and QGS. This CDR3 reads CALGDLDLLWGDTKVPDKLIF. CDR3 in DNA: TGTGCTCTTGGGGACCTTGATCTTCTCTGGGGGGATACAAAGGTTCCCGATAAACTCATCTTT.

This clone was seen only a few times. The chain is built from TRDV1 and TRDJ1; 8 bases are a match to TRDD2. Because TCRdb records no J gene, it was assigned here through a match of the DNA to germline. Trimming cost V 1 base and J 0 bases; bases outside gene matches: 25. This CDR3 is built from 23 residues. Germline V gene lookup returns CDR1 TSWWSYY and CDR2 QGS. The CDR3 reads CALGEPRITSYGIDASDTDKLIF. The CDR3 DNA reads as TGTGCTCTTGGGGAACCTCGTATTACTTCCTACGGGATAGACGCGTCAGACACCGATAAACTCATCTTT.

V usage is TRAV29/DV5 and J usage is TRDJ1, with TRDD2 matching 9 bases. The J gene, absent from TCRdb, was called here by matching the DNA to germline. This CDR3 has 17 residues. Germline V gene data show CDR1 as NSMFDY and CDR2 as ISSIKDK. The trim removed 0 bases at V and 3 bases at J, leaving 12 bases unmatched. Here the CDR3 reads CAASEAFLRGYADKLIF. CDR3 sequence (DNA): TGTGCAGCAAGCGAGGCCTTCCTACGAGGATACGCCGATAAACTCATCTTT.

This clone appeared a few times. The TCRdb record carries a much larger clone's protein, which differs from this DNA's translation at residue 19; a read error is the likely cause, and the protein listed here is the DNA translation. This chain joins TRDV2 and TRDJ1; 13 bases are shared with TRDD3. The end of the DNA is better explained by TRDJ2, so the J call may be wrong. The CDR3 is 20 amino acids. Germline values: CDR1 GEAIGNYY, CDR2 EKD. For the CDR3, the DNA is TGTGCCTGTGACACGTTGGGTACTGGGGGATACGCGAGGTCAACCGATAAACTCTTCTTT. Its translation: CACDTLGTGGYARSTDKLFF.

This clone occurred a few times. With a far larger clone one base away, a read error is the likely cause. This sequence joins TRDV2 and TRDJ1; D may be TRDD3 (6 bases). The CDR3 runs 19 residues. CDR1 GEAIGNYY and CDR2 EKD come from the germline V gene. The CDR3 sequence: CARDTARFTGPPGGIQLIF. CDR3 DNA: TGTGCCCGTGACACCGCCCGCTTTACTGGGCCCCCCGGCGGAATACAGCTCATCTTT.

The chain couples TRDV1 to TRDJ1, with no clear D. TCRdb gives no J gene; it was assigned here by matching the DNA to germline. CDR3 length equals 19 residues. Germline V gene data show CDR1 as TSWWSYY and CDR2 as QGS. The ends were cut back, 1 base at V and 0 bases at J, with 21 bases in the middle. The CDR3 DNA follows: TGTGCTCTTGGGGAACAGGCCCACCGGCCCCCTGAGTACACCGATAAACTCATCTTT. Encoded protein: CALGEQAHRPPEYTDKLIF.

This clone is termed medium-sized (0.01 to 0.1%). The chain is built from TRDV2 and TRDJ1; 8 nucleotides match TRDD3. Germline V gene sequence: CDR1 GEAIGNYY, CDR2 EKD. The CDR3 runs 20 residues. Germline trimming cut 0 bases from V and 0 bases from J; bases unmatched to any gene: 17. The CDR3 region has the DNA TGTGCCTGTGACACCTACGGTTTGTCGGGATACGGGCCCAACACCGATAAACTCATCTTT. Amino acids: CACDTYGLSGYGPNTDKLIF.

This clone appeared many times. A read error is the likely source, as a far larger clone sits one nucleotide away. Other DNA sequences in this specimen translate into the identical CDR3. This chain uses TRDV2 with TRDJ1; TRDD3 matches at 11 bases. V shed 5 bases, J shed 5 bases, and the junction held 9 bases outside the gene matches. The CDR3 is 15 amino acids. CDR1 and CDR2 (germline): GEAIGNYY, EKD. The chain's CDR3 is CACAQLGDRDDKLIF. The CDR3 coding sequence is TGTGCCTGTGCCCAACTGGGGGATAGGGATGATAAACTCATCTTT.

The CDR3 loop reads CALGAAFLPYWDYTDKLIF. CDR3 coding DNA: TGTGCTCTTGGGGCAGCCTTCCTACCTTACTGGGATTACACCGATAAACTCATCTTT. V usage is TRDV1 and J usage is TRDJ1; 9 bases fit TRDD2. The J gene, not given by TCRdb, was assigned here from a germline match of the nucleotide sequence. Trimming at V came to 4 bases and at J to 0 bases, leaving 15 bases not matched to a gene. The CDR3 runs 19 residues. Germline assignment: CDR1 TSWWSYY and CDR2 QGS.

In its sample, this clone was seen a few times. A far larger clone is only one base removed, so a read error is likely. At the DNA level, this CDR3 is encoded by other sequences in the same sample as well. The chain joins TRDV2 to TRDJ1; perhaps TRDD3 as D (6 bases). Per the germline V gene, CDR1 is GEAIGNYY and CDR2 is EKD. This CDR3 contains 15 residues. Trimming took off 3 bases at V and 4 bases at J, with 17 bases between the two ends. CDR3 sequence (DNA): TGTGCCTGTGACCTACTGGGCGATAGGGGCGATAAACTCATCTTT. This translates into CACDLLGDRGDKLIF.

The sample holds a few counts of this clone. Given a far larger clone just one base away, this is likely a sequencing read error. This sequence joins TRDV2 and TRDJ1, with D uncertain. This CDR3 region has 16 residues. Trimming pared 3 bases from V and 0 bases from J, leaving 16 bases between. Germline V lookup: CDR1 GEAIGNYY, CDR2 EKD. In nucleotides, the CDR3 is TGTGCCTGTGACGACCTCCAGAGGACGTACACCGATAAACTCATCTTT. Translating it yields CACDDLQRTYTDKLIF.

This clone was seen more than once but under ten times. It is likely a read error: a sequence one base away is far more abundant. The identical CDR3 is also encoded by other nucleotide sequences in the sample. The rearrangement links TRDV2 to TRDJ3; 7 bases are shared with TRDD3. This CDR3 has 18 amino acids. Germline CDR1 reads GEAIGNYY; CDR2 reads EKD. Here the CDR3 DNA reads TGTGCCTGCGACAAAATACTGGGGAGCTCCTGGGACACCCGACAGATGTTTTTC. Amino acids: CACDKILGSSWDTRQMFF.

This sequence joins TRDV2 and TRDJ1; 9 bases are a match to TRDD3. CDR3 length: 17 residues. V shed 3 bases and J 0 bases; nucleotides not matched to a gene: 10. CDR1 is GEAIGNYY, CDR2 EKD, per germline. The CDR3 loop reads CACDPVLGDKYTDKLIF. CDR3 nucleotides: TGTGCCTGTGACCCCGTACTGGGGGACAAGTACACCGATAAACTCATCTTT.

In regard to this clone: This likely came from a read error, as a far larger clone is one base away. The V gene is TRDV2, the J gene TRDJ1; 8 positions match TRDD3. The CDR3 sequence is 18 residues long. Germline V gene sequence: CDR1 GEAIGNYY, CDR2 EKD. J lost 1 base, V lost 3 bases, and 15 bases had no gene match. CDR3 residues: CACDPVLGGPPFTDKLIF. CDR3 coding DNA: TGTGCCTGTGACCCTGTACTGGGGGGCCCCCCGTTCACCGATAAACTCATCTTT.

This clone was found many times. Other DNA sequences in this sample translate to the same CDR3. V usage is TRDV2 and J usage is TRDJ1; 8 bases are a match to TRDD3. With V trimmed by 3 bases and J by 3 bases, 8 bases remained unmatched. Per germline, CDR1 GEAIGNYY and CDR2 EKD. There are 15 residues in the CDR3. CDR3 DNA: TGTGCCTGTGACTATGTCGTGGGGGATCCCGATAAACTCATCTTT. This gives the protein CACDYVVGDPDKLIF.

This clone was seen a few times. The protein TCRdb lists belongs to a much larger clone and differs from this DNA's translation at residue 10, which points to a read error; the protein shown is made from the DNA. The V call is TRDV2, the J call TRDJ1; 7 positions match TRDD3. In germline, CDR1 is GEAIGNYY, CDR2 EKD. V shed 3 bases and J 3 bases; nucleotides not matched to a gene: 9. The CDR3 runs 15 residues. CDR3 DNA: TGTGCCTGTGACCTACTGGGGACAGACCCCGATAAACTCATCTTT. As protein: CACDLLGTDPDKLIF.

Remarks on this clone: This DNA's translation differs at residue 7 from TCRdb's protein, which comes from a much larger clone; a read error is likely, and the protein shown is translated from the DNA. The chain carries TRDV2 and TRDJ3, with unresolved D. This CDR3 has 17 amino acids. V dropped 1 base and J dropped 0 bases, with 9 bases sitting between them. Germline CDR1 GEAIGNYY, CDR2 EKD. The CDR3 sequence: CACDTSTPSWDTRQMFF. Written as DNA, the CDR3 is TGTGCCTGTGACACATCGACCCCCTCCTGGGACACCCGACAGATGTTTTTC.

This clone was counted a few times. This may arise from a read error, as a much more abundant clone is one base away. V gene TRDV2 combines with J gene TRDJ1; 8 nucleotides align to TRDD3. J lost 1 base, V lost 1 base, and 19 bases had no gene match. The germline V gene encodes CDR1 GEAIGNYY and CDR2 EKD. The CDR3 is 20 residues long. The CDR3 DNA is TGTGCCTGTGACACTATTTCGAATGAAATGGCTGGGGGACTCACCGATAAACTCATCTTT. This sequence encodes CACDTISNEMAGGLTDKLIF.